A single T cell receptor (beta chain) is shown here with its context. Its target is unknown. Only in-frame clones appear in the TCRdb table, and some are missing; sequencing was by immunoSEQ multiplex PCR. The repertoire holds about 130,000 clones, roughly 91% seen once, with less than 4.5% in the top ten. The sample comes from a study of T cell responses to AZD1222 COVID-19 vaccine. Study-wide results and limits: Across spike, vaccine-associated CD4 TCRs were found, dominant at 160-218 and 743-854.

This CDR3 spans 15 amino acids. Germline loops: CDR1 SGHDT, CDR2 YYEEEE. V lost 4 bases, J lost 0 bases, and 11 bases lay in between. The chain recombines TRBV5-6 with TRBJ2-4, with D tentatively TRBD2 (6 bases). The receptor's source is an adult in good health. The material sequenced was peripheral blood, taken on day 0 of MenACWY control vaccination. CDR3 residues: CASSEPGVAKNIQYF. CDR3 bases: TGTGCCAGCAGCGAGCCGGGGGTAGCCAAAAACATTCAGTACTTC. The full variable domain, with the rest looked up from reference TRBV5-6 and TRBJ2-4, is DAGVTQSPTHLIKTRGQQVTLRCSPKSGHDTVSWYQQALGQGPQFIFQYYEEEERQRGNFPDRFSGHQFPNYSSELNVNALLLGDSALYLCASSEPGVAKNIQYFGAGTRLSVL.